Sequencing of this TCR beta chain was carried out in a study of blood T cells in healthy people across ages. Whole-study results and caveats: Donors of long life had a larger count of naive CD4+ cells and greater diversity than aged donors.

PCR was performed a second time for about 6 to 12 cycles using a sample-barcoded 5' primer and a J-beta primer mix. Each CDR3 protein gets one entry after TCRdb re-called the 5' RACE reads with MiXCR. The table shows 1.5 million to 2 million distinct CDR3 sequences, with about 50% occurring only once. Looked up from germline, CDR1 is SGHKS and CDR2 is YYEKEE (reference sequence). V shed 4 bases and J 2 bases; nucleotides not matched to a gene: 13. The CDR3 has 17 amino acids. The individuals who served as donors were healthy Caucasians living in Russia, aged roughly 6 to 95. For this clonotype: The target antigen is unknown.

Sequences were obtained from blood. The rearrangement uses TRBV5-5 and TRBJ1-2; 8 nucleotides line up with TRBD1. The source of this sequence is a woman aged 40 to 50 in good health. In DNA, the CDR3 is TGTGCCAGCAGCCGAAACAACCAGGGGGCGTCAAACTATGGCTACACCTTC. Protein product: CASSRNNQGASNYGYTF.